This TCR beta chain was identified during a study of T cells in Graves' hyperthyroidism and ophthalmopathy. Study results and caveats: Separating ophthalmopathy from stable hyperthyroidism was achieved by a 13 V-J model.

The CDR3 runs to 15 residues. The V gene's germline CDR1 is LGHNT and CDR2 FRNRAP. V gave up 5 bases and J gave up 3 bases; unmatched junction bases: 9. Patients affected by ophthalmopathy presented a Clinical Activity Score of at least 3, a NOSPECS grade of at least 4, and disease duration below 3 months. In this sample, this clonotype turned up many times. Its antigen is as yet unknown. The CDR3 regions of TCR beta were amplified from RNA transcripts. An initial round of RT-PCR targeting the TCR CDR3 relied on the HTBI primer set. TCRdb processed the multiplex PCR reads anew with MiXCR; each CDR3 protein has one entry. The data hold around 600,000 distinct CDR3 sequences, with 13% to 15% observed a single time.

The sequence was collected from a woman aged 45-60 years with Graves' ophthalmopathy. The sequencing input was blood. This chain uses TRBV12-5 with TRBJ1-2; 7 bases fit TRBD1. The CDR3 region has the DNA TGTGCTAGTGGTAAAGAGACAGGGATGTACTATGGCTACACCTTC. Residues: CASGKETGMYYGYTF.